The T cell receptor (beta chain) under discussion was sequenced for a study of identifying expanded T cells in peripheral blood. Study-wide findings and caveats: Variance in clone template counts between approximately 2-week samples significantly increased with total template count across all healthy donors.

The repertoire was sequenced with immunoSEQ multiplex PCR; TCRdb's copy has only in-frame clones and lacks some. Among some 130,000 clones listed, approximately 86% were seen once. V was clipped by 7 bases and J by 1 base; unmatched bases: 8. The CDR3 has 14 amino acids. Germline assignment: CDR1 SQVTM and CDR2 ANQGSEA. Points on this clone: The target antigen is unknown.

No infections or other immune events were documented during collection. The TCR originated in a person aged 18 to 75 in good health. The chain carries TRBV29-1 and TRBJ2-3, with 7 bases that match TRBD2. The sample was blood. CDR3 nucleotide sequence: TGCAGCGGTGACCCTAGCGGAGGCACAGATACGCAGTATTTT. This sequence encodes CSGDPSGGTDTQYF.